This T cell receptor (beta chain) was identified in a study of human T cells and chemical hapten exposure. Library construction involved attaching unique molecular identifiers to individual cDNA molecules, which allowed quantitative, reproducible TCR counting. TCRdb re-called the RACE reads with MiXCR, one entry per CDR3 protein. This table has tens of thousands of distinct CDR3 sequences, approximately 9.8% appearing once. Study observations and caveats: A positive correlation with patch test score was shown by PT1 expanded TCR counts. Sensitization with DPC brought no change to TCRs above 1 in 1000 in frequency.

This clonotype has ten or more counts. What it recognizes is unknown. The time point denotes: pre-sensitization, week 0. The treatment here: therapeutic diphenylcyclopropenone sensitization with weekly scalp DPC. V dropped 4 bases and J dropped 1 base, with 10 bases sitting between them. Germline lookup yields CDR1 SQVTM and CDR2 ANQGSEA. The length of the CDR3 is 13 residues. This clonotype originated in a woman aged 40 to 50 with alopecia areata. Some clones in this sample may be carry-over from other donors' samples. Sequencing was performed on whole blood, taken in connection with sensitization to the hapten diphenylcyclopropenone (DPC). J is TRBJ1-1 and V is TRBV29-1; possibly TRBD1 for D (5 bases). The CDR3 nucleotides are TGCAGCGTTGCGGGACGGTCGAACACTGAAGCTTTCTTT. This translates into CSVAGRSNTEAFF.